This T cell receptor (beta chain) emerged from a study of CD8 T cells in Susac syndrome. An input of 0.5 to 1 ug of RNA was subjected to reverse transcription using random hexamers. TCR beta CDR3 was amplified by immunoSEQ covering 54 Vbeta and 13 Jbeta. TCRdb ran MiXCR on the immunoSEQ multiplex PCR reads and lists one entry per CDR3 protein. The table shows 120,000 or so distinct CDR3 sequences, with roughly 94% occurring only once. The healthy controls were matched to patients by age and sex. The specimen was CD4+ T cells from PBMCs. The receptor was isolated from a human donor in good health.

CDR3 sequence (DNA): TGTGCCACCAGTGCCCAGGGGGCGAACACCGGGGAGCTGTTTTTT. This codes for CATSAQGANTGELFF. This chain joins TRBV24-1 and TRBJ2-2; 7 bases are shared with TRBD1. With 5 bases clipped from V and 0 bases from J, the junction kept 2 bases outside the gene matches. The germline CDR1 and CDR2 sequences are KGHDR and SFDVKD. This CDR3 spans 15 amino acids.